This TCR beta chain was retrieved from a study of radiotherapy plus CTLA-4 blockade in lung cancer. Background on the study: For 18% of patients, objective responses occurred, and around 31% had disease control.

Focal radiation and CTLA-4 blockade (ipilimumab) were tested in chemo-refractory metastatic non-small-cell lung cancer patients. Sequencing used immunoSEQ multiplex PCR; TCRdb keeps in-frame clones, though not all of them. The sample includes around 70,000 clones, roughly four fifths of them seen just once. Details on this clone: The antigen is not known.

Overall study findings and caveats: Reports state that early shifts in blood T cell clones, with interferon-beta, best predicted response. Blood saw expansion of tumor-derived TCR clones after radiotherapy plus ipilimumab.

CDR3 length: 13 residues. Germline V CDR1 and CDR2: KGHSH, LQKENI. The V and J ends lost 5 bases and 1 base respectively, with 8 bases between them. Sequencing used peripheral blood, obtained from a patient treated with radiotherapy plus ipilimumab. V gene TRBV18 combines with J gene TRBJ1-1; a weak D match, TRBD1 (6 bases). The TCR originated in a human donor with non-small cell lung cancer whose response to radiotherapy plus ipilimumab could not be evaluated. Some clones in this sample may be carry-over from other donors' samples. DNA of the CDR3: TGTGCCAGCTCATCAGGGGAGAACACTGAAGCTTTCTTT. Protein: CASSSGENTEAFF.